The 8 T cell receptor beta chains given below trace back to one sample, sequenced in a study of T cell responses to AZD1222 COVID-19 vaccine. TCRdb's copy holds only in-frame clones and misses some; the assay was immunoSEQ multiplex PCR. Altogether some 90,000 clones are present, 91% being singletons, with the ten largest covering approximately 5.2%. The input for sequencing was peripheral blood, taken on day 0 of MenACWY control vaccination. Receptors originate from an adult in good health.

The chain employs TRBV7-9 and TRBJ1-6; weak D call: TRBD1 (5 bases). The CDR3 runs to 14 residues. The germline gives CDR1 SEHNR, CDR2 FQNEAQ (reference sequence). The V and J ends lost 4 bases and 3 bases respectively, with 7 bases between them. Written as DNA, the CDR3 is TGTGCCAGCAGCTCGACAGACTATAATTCACCCCTCCACTTT. This encodes CASSSTDYNSPLHF.

This clone came up once. The V gene is TRBV5-8, the J gene TRBJ1-3; tentative D call: TRBD1 (6 bases). In germline, CDR1 is SGHTS, CDR2 YDEGEE. The ends were cut back, 4 bases at V and 0 bases at J, with 14 bases in the middle. The CDR3 extends over 16 amino acids. The CDR3 protein is CASSHGQRSSGNTIYF. CDR3 in DNA: TGTGCCAGCAGCCACGGACAGCGAAGCTCTGGAAACACCATATATTTT. Together with reference TRBV5-8 and TRBJ1-3, the CDR3 gives the full variable domain: EAGVTQSPTHLIKTRGQQATLRCSPISGHTSVYWYQQALGLGLQFLLWYDEGEERNRGNFPPRFSGRQFPNYSSELNVNALELEDSALYLCASSHGQRSSGNTIYFGEGSWLTVV.

The gene calls are TRBV6-1 and TRBJ2-3; D ambiguous. The length of the CDR3 is 15 residues. V shed 0 bases and J shed 5 bases, with 12 bases lying between them. Germline loops: CDR1 MNHNS, CDR2 SASEGT. The CDR3 DNA reads as TGTGCCAGCAGTGAAGCGCTCCAGCGTGGAGATACGCAGTATTTT. Its translation: CASSEALQRGDTQYF.

The chain couples TRBV6-2 or TRBV6-3 to TRBJ1-4, with D uncertain. Trimming shortened V by 2 bases and J by 8 bases, and 6 bases separated the two germline ends. Germline V CDR1 and CDR2: MNHEY, SVGEGT. CDR3 length: 12 amino acids. As DNA, the CDR3 is TGTGCCAGCAGTTACCGCAGAGAAAAACTGTTTTTT. It yields the protein CASSYRREKLFF.

This clone came up a few times. The chain carries TRBV11-3 and TRBJ2-1; 9 bases align to TRBD1. The CDR3 covers 17 residues. Germline CDR1 and CDR2: SGHNT and YENEEA. Trimming took 4 bases from V and 4 from J; bases not matched to a gene: 11. Here the CDR3 reads CASSSDRGDRVYNEQFF. The CDR3 DNA follows: TGTGCCAGCAGCTCAGATAGGGGGGACAGGGTTTACAATGAGCAGTTCTTC. Supplemented by reference TRBV11-3 and TRBJ2-1, the full variable domain reads EAGVVQSPRYKIIEKKQPVAFWCNPISGHNTLYWYLQNLGQGPELLIRYENEEAVDDSQLPKDRFSAERLKGVDSTLKIQPAELGDSAVYLCASSSDRGDRVYNEQFFGPGTRLTVL.

The rearrangement joins TRBV5-6 to TRBJ2-7; D may be TRBD1 (5 bases). Trimming removed 4 bases at V and 3 bases at J, with 17 bases between. Germline CDR1 is SGHDT and CDR2 is YYEEEE. The CDR3 totals 15 residues. CDR3 DNA sequence: TGTGCCAGCAGCCCCATAGGAGACAGCCTCTACGAGCAGTACTTC. Protein sequence: CASSPIGDSLYEQYF.

The chain combines TRBV19 with TRBJ1-5; D is possibly TRBD1 (6 bases). The CDR3 runs 14 residues. Germline CDR1 and CDR2: LNHDA and SQIVND (reference sequence). V dropped 7 bases and J dropped 4 bases, with 14 bases sitting between them. The chain's CDR3 is CASMTGQQNQPQHF. In DNA, the CDR3 is TGTGCCAGTATGACGGGACAACAGAATCAGCCCCAGCATTTT. The complete variable domain, with remaining parts taken from reference TRBV19 and TRBJ1-5, reads DGGITQSPKYLFRKEGQNVTLSCEQNLNHDAMYWYRQDPGQGLRLIYYSQIVNDFQKGDIAEGYSVSREKKESFPLTVTSAQKNPTAFYLCASMTGQQNQPQHFGDGTRLSIL.

The rearrangement joins TRBV12-3 or TRBV12-4 to TRBJ2-1; D is possibly TRBD1 (5 bases). This CDR3 is 12 amino acids long. V lost 6 bases and J lost 9, with 12 bases in between. CDR3 coding DNA: TGTGCCAGCAGGGGGCCGTCGCGTGAGCAGTTCTTC. It codes for CASRGPSREQFF.